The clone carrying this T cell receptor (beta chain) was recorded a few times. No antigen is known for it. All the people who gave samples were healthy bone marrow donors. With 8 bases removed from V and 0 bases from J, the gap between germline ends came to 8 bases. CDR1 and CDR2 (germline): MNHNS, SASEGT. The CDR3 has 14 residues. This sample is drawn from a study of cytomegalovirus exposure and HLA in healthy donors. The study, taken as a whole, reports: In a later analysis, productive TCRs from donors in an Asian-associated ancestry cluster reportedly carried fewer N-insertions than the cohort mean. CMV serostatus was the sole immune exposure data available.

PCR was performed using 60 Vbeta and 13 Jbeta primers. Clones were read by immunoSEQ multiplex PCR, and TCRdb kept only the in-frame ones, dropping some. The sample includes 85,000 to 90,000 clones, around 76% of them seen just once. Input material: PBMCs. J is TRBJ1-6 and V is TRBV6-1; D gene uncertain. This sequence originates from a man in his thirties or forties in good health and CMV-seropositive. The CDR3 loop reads CASGQRSYNSPLHF. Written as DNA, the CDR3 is TGTGCCAGCGGCCAGCGCTCCTATAATTCACCCCTCCACTTT.